These T cell receptor beta chains were read from a single sample in a study of control samples from healthy donors and cancer patients. Produced via immunoSEQ multiplex PCR; TCRdb's table is partial and in-frame only. The sample has over 15,000 clones, just over 85% seen once. The sample was PBMCs. These receptors were taken from a woman in her 70s with colorectal cancer. Each CDR3 is given with its conserved first and last residue. The order of the fields is D gene, V gene, J gene, clone size, CDR3 protein, CDR3 DNA. D genes are given only for firm matches. A clone size is listed for some rows: how often the clone was seen (once, few, many), or a class if it is expanded.

d_gene: TRBD1; v_gene: TRBV5-1; j_gene: TRBJ2-5; abundance: once; CDR3aa: CASSLSGQGVETQYF; CDR3nt: TGCGCCAGCAGCTTGTCCGGACAGGGCGTGGAGACCCAGTACTTC
d_gene: NA; v_gene: TRBV18; j_gene: TRBJ2-5; abundance: NA; CDR3aa: CASSPSRGMYGETQYF; CDR3nt: TGTGCCAGCTCACCAAGCCGGGGCATGTATGGAGAGACCCAGTACTTC
d_gene: TRBD1; v_gene: TRBV19; j_gene: TRBJ2-2; abundance: once; CDR3aa: CASTPGTDTGELFF; CDR3nt: TGTGCCAGTACCCCCGGGACAGACACCGGGGAGCTGTTTTTT
d_gene: NA; v_gene: TRBV2; j_gene: TRBJ2-3; abundance: NA; CDR3aa: CASSSRQGGADTQYF; CDR3nt: TGTGCCAGCAGTTCTCGACAGGGAGGTGCAGATACGCAGTATTTT
d_gene: NA; v_gene: TRBV2; j_gene: TRBJ2-2; abundance: NA; CDR3aa: CASSVQGPKNTGELFF; CDR3nt: TGTGCCAGCAGTGTCCAAGGACCGAAGAACACCGGGGAGCTGTTTTTT
d_gene: NA; v_gene: TRBV7-2; j_gene: TRBJ2-7; abundance: NA; CDR3aa: CASSQRAYEQYF; CDR3nt: TGTGCCAGCAGCCAGCGGGCCTACGAGCAGTACTTC
d_gene: NA; v_gene: TRBV4-2; j_gene: TRBJ2-3; abundance: NA; CDR3aa: CASSQASPDTQYF; CDR3nt: TGTGCCAGCAGCCAAGCTTCCCCAGATACGCAGTATTTT
d_gene: TRBD1; v_gene: TRBV20-1; j_gene: TRBJ1-5; abundance: NA; CDR3aa: CSASSGGINQPQHF; CDR3nt: TGCAGTGCTAGTTCAGGGGGCATCAATCAGCCCCAGCATTTT
d_gene: NA; v_gene: TRBV19; j_gene: TRBJ1-1; abundance: few; CDR3aa: CASSMSRAAEAFF; CDR3nt: TGTGCCAGTAGTATGAGCAGGGCCGCTGAAGCTTTCTTT
d_gene: TRBD1; v_gene: TRBV10-3; j_gene: TRBJ1-1; abundance: NA; CDR3aa: CAISGQGHEAFF; CDR3nt: TGTGCCATCAGTGGACAGGGGCATGAAGCTTTCTTT
d_gene: TRBD2; v_gene: TRBV9; j_gene: TRBJ2-7; abundance: once; CDR3aa: CASSVASSGPSSYEQYF; CDR3nt: TGTGCCAGCAGCGTAGCCTCTAGCGGGCCAAGCTCCTACGAGCAGTACTTC
d_gene: NA; v_gene: TRBV7-8; j_gene: TRBJ2-1; abundance: NA; CDR3aa: CASSLGSPVALSYNEQFF; CDR3nt: TGTGCCAGCAGCTTAGGGTCCCCAGTAGCGCTCTCCTACAATGAGCAGTTCTTC
d_gene: NA; v_gene: TRBV29-1; j_gene: TRBJ2-7; abundance: NA; CDR3aa: CSASSRGANEQYF; CDR3nt: TGCAGCGCCTCGTCGAGGGGGGCCAACGAGCAGTACTTC
d_gene: NA; v_gene: TRBV7-2; j_gene: TRBJ2-7; abundance: NA; CDR3aa: CASSFTSSSYEQYF; CDR3nt: TGTGCCAGCAGCTTTACTAGCAGTTCCTACGAGCAGTACTTC
d_gene: NA; v_gene: TRBV6-4; j_gene: TRBJ2-3; abundance: NA; CDR3aa: CASSRTTTDTQYF; CDR3nt: TGTGCCAGCAGTAGAACTACCACAGATACGCAGTATTTT
d_gene: NA; v_gene: TRBV7-8; j_gene: TRBJ1-1; abundance: NA; CDR3aa: CASSSVSRDTEAFF; CDR3nt: TGTGCCAGCAGCTCCGTCTCGAGGGACACTGAAGCTTTCTTT
d_gene: NA; v_gene: TRBV27; j_gene: TRBJ1-6; abundance: NA; CDR3aa: CASSFGPYNSPLHF; CDR3nt: TGTGCCAGCAGTTTCGGACCCTATAATTCACCCCTCCACTTT
d_gene: TRBD2; v_gene: TRBV19; j_gene: TRBJ2-3; abundance: NA; CDR3aa: CASSLKETSGGRDTQYF; CDR3nt: TGTGCCAGTAGTCTAAAGGAGACTAGCGGGGGCAGGGATACGCAGTATTTT
d_gene: TRBD2; v_gene: TRBV29-1; j_gene: TRBJ2-3; abundance: NA; CDR3aa: CSVLAGGPTDTQYF; CDR3nt: TGCAGCGTGTTAGCGGGGGGCCCCACAGATACGCAGTATTTT
d_gene: NA; v_gene: TRBV5-6; j_gene: TRBJ1-5; abundance: NA; CDR3aa: CASSIRGNGNQPQHF; CDR3nt: TGTGCCAGCAGTATTAGGGGCAACGGCAATCAGCCCCAGCATTTT
d_gene: TRBD1; v_gene: TRBV7-2; j_gene: TRBJ2-7; abundance: NA; CDR3aa: CASSPGTGAGEQYF; CDR3nt: TGTGCCAGCAGCCCGGGGACAGGGGCAGGCGAGCAGTACTTC
d_gene: TRBD2; v_gene: TRBV10-1; j_gene: TRBJ2-1; abundance: NA; CDR3aa: CASTTTPREAPHNEQFF; CDR3nt: TGCGCCAGCACTACTACCCCCCGGGAGGCCCCCCACAATGAGCAGTTCTTC
d_gene: NA; v_gene: TRBV19; j_gene: TRBJ1-2; abundance: NA; CDR3aa: CASSIADRANYGYTF; CDR3nt: TGTGCCAGTAGTATAGCCGACAGAGCTAACTATGGCTACACCTTC
d_gene: NA; v_gene: TRBV11-3; j_gene: TRBJ1-1; abundance: NA; CDR3aa: CASSLQGNTEAFF; CDR3nt: TGTGCCAGCAGCTTACAGGGGAACACTGAAGCTTTCTTT
d_gene: TRBD1; v_gene: TRBV4-2; j_gene: TRBJ2-7; abundance: NA; CDR3aa: CASSQGDSTYEQYF; CDR3nt: TGTGCCAGCAGCCAAGGGGACAGTACCTACGAGCAGTACTTC
d_gene: NA; v_gene: TRBV9; j_gene: TRBJ2-1; abundance: once; CDR3aa: CASSVPVGEQFF; CDR3nt: TGTGCCAGCAGCGTACCAGTAGGTGAGCAGTTCTTC
d_gene: NA; v_gene: TRBV7-2; j_gene: TRBJ1-5; abundance: NA; CDR3aa: CASSLGGASNQPQHF; CDR3nt: TGTGCCAGCAGCTTAGGAGGGGCGAGCAATCAGCCCCAGCATTTT
d_gene: TRBD1; v_gene: TRBV14; j_gene: TRBJ1-5; abundance: NA; CDR3aa: CASSLVRDRRGLSNQPQHF; CDR3nt: TGTGCCAGCAGCCTGGTCCGGGACAGGAGGGGCCTGAGCAATCAGCCCCAGCATTTT
d_gene: NA; v_gene: TRBV29-1; j_gene: TRBJ2-1; abundance: NA; CDR3aa: CSVDGFGREQFF; CDR3nt: TGCAGCGTTGATGGCTTTGGGCGCGAGCAGTTCTTC
d_gene: NA; v_gene: TRBV19; j_gene: TRBJ1-6; abundance: NA; CDR3aa: CASSFLGLNSPLHF; CDR3nt: TGTGCCAGTAGCTTCCTGGGTTTGAATTCACCCCTCCACTTT
d_gene: NA; v_gene: TRBV11-2; j_gene: TRBJ2-1; abundance: NA; CDR3aa: CASSLWRAEQFF; CDR3nt: TGTGCCAGCAGCTTATGGAGGGCTGAGCAGTTCTTC
d_gene: NA; v_gene: TRBV12-3/TRBV12-4; j_gene: TRBJ1-2; abundance: NA; CDR3aa: CASSFIGQGYTF; CDR3nt: TGTGCCAGCAGTTTTATCGGGCAGGGCTACACCTTC
d_gene: NA; v_gene: TRBV5-6; j_gene: TRBJ2-7; abundance: NA; CDR3aa: CASSLEGEPYEQYF; CDR3nt: TGTGCCAGCAGCTTGGAGGGGGAACCCTACGAGCAGTACTTC
d_gene: NA; v_gene: TRBV6-2/TRBV6-3; j_gene: TRBJ2-2; abundance: NA; CDR3aa: CASSYSIFYGLYTGELFF; CDR3nt: TGTGCCAGCAGTTACTCGATTTTTTACGGCCTCTACACCGGGGAGCTGTTTTTT
d_gene: NA; v_gene: TRBV9; j_gene: TRBJ2-7; abundance: NA; CDR3aa: CASSVGGLYEQYF; CDR3nt: TGTGCCAGCAGCGTTGGGGGTCTCTACGAGCAGTACTTC
d_gene: NA; v_gene: TRBV4-1; j_gene: TRBJ1-4; abundance: NA; CDR3aa: CASSHQAAEKLFF; CDR3nt: TGCGCCAGCAGCCACCAGGCAGCTGAAAAACTGTTTTTT
d_gene: NA; v_gene: TRBV7-2; j_gene: TRBJ1-5; abundance: NA; CDR3aa: CASSLKSNQPQHF; CDR3nt: TGTGCCAGCAGCTTAAAGAGCAATCAGCCCCAGCATTTT
d_gene: NA; v_gene: TRBV11-3; j_gene: TRBJ2-1; abundance: NA; CDR3aa: CASSPTDGEQFF; CDR3nt: TGTGCCAGCAGCCCAACGGACGGTGAGCAGTTCTTC
d_gene: NA; v_gene: TRBV6-5; j_gene: TRBJ1-1; abundance: NA; CDR3aa: CASSAGQNTEAFF; CDR3nt: TGTGCCAGCTCGGCGGGTCAGAACACTGAAGCTTTCTTT
d_gene: NA; v_gene: TRBV6-1; j_gene: TRBJ1-5; abundance: NA; CDR3aa: CASSEAPGQPQHF; CDR3nt: TGTGCCAGCAGTGAAGCCCCCGGGCAGCCCCAGCATTTT
d_gene: NA; v_gene: TRBV29-1; j_gene: TRBJ2-1; abundance: NA; CDR3aa: CSANRARWNEQFF; CDR3nt: TGCAGCGCCAATAGGGCTAGGTGGAATGAGCAGTTCTTC
d_gene: NA; v_gene: TRBV27; j_gene: TRBJ2-3; abundance: NA; CDR3aa: CASSLGRADTQYF; CDR3nt: TGTGCCAGCAGTTTAGGGCGGGCAGATACGCAGTATTTT